This T cell receptor beta chain was documented in a study of PD-1 blockade in mismatch repair-deficient tumors. This clone has only one observation. The assay was immunoSEQ multiplex PCR, and TCRdb's table has in-frame clones only and misses some. Of 100,000 or so clones in the sample, about four fifths were seen once. Trimming took 7 bases from V and 9 from J, leaving 19 bases between them. CDR1 and CDR2 from the germline V gene are MNHNS and SASEGT. This CDR3 is 14 amino acids long. The chain couples TRBV6-1 to TRBJ1-5; tentatively, D is TRBD1 (5 bases). The source was peripheral blood, collected around 8 months after starting pembrolizumab. This clonotype was obtained from an adult with mismatch repair-deficient cancer. In DNA, the CDR3 is TGTGCCAGCAAAAACTCGGGGGTCCCGTGGCCCCAGCATTTT. Its protein is CASKNSGVPWPQHF.